This TCR beta chain was sequenced in a study of HIV-infected patients and healthy controls. cDNA was made from roughly 500 ng RNA using alpha and beta constant primers. Alpha and beta chain libraries were made separately by chain-specific third strand synthesis with multiplexing indices. TCRdb re-called the 5' RACE reads through MiXCR, storing one row per CDR3 protein. Among 10,000 or so distinct CDR3 sequences, less than 10% were seen once, and the ten largest hold about 32%. The repertoire came from unfractionated whole blood and reflected all unsorted peripheral T cells. Enrolled donors were untreated HIV-infected adults about to begin antiretroviral therapy. To note about this clonotype: No antigen is known for it.

Points from the study as a whole: Apparent post-therapy Gini recovery among HIV-infected patients was not reproduced with size-matched repertoires.

The TCR comes from an adult with HIV infection. The donor label of this sample is uncertain. Sequencing was performed on blood, taken before antiretroviral therapy.

The CDR3 nucleotides read TGTGCCAGCAAGGGACTAGCGGGAGATGAGCAGTTCTTC. Protein sequence: CASKGLAGDEQFF. The chain has TRBV2 and TRBJ2-1; 14 bases are shared with TRBD2. V shed 7 bases, J shed 8 bases, and the junction held 1 base outside the gene matches. CDR1 SNHLY and CDR2 FYNNEI come from the germline V gene. The CDR3 totals 13 residues.